This TCR beta chain is drawn from a study of blood T cell repertoires in COVID-19. The overall study: T cells, B-cell-depleted T cells, or PBMCs provided the cDNA or gDNA that served as material.

Under the authors' procedure: Amplification with reference gene primers provided the estimates of nucleated cell counts. Some clones are missing from TCRdb's copy, which holds only in-frame ones; the method was immunoSEQ multiplex PCR. V and J calls and clone size are as listed in that table; D and trimming were resolved from the DNA. The sample shows 200,000 to 300,000 clones, approximately 87% of them seen only once. CDR3 length: 15 residues. Looked up from germline, CDR1 is SGDLS and CDR2 is YYNGEE. The V and J ends lost 5 bases and 0 bases respectively, with 14 bases between them. This clone was picked up a small number of times. Other DNA sequences within the sample encode an identical CDR3.

The TCR was taken from a woman aged 40 to 50 who had recovered from COVID-19. The chain links TRBV9 to TRBJ1-2; perhaps TRBD1 as D (5 bases). Sequenced input: peripheral blood. The CDR3 region is CASSGQGRTNYGYTF. In DNA, the CDR3 is TGTGCCAGCAGTGGACAAGGGAGGACTAACTATGGCTACACCTTC.